The rows below give T cell receptor beta chains drawn from one sample of a study of blood T cells in healthy people across ages. TCRdb ran MiXCR on the 5' RACE reads and lists one entry per CDR3 protein. Of about 970,000 distinct CDR3 sequences in the sample, roughly 50% were seen once. The sequenced material came from blood. Source of these receptors: a woman aged 55-75 years in good health. Both conserved end residues are part of each CDR3. The order of the fields is clone size, J gene, V gene, CDR3 length, D gene, CDR3 protein, CDR3 DNA. The D gene is left open where the match is weak. Size is omitted from some rows. Given values are once, few, many or a class for expanded clones.

>NA|TRBJ2-7|TRBV6-6|12|NA
CASSASSVEQYF
TGTGCCAGCAGTGCTAGCTCAGTTGAGCAGTACTTC
>NA|TRBJ1-2|TRBV4-3|18|TRBD1
CASSQAWTGGAVGGGYTF
TGCGCCAGCAGCCAGGCCTGGACAGGGGGCGCGGTCGGTGGAGGCTACACCTTC
>NA|TRBJ2-7|TRBV4-2|15|TRBD2
CASSFASGAYNEQYF
TGTGCCAGCAGCTTCGCCAGCGGGGCCTACAATGAGCAGTACTTC
>NA|TRBJ2-7|TRBV11-2|16|NA
CASSLAHTVSYNEQYF
TGTGCCAGCAGCTTAGCCCACACCGTCTCCTACAATGAGCAGTACTTC
>few|TRBJ2-7|TRBV20-1|12|NA
CRQEGDSYEQYF
TGCAGACAGGAAGGGGACTCCTACGAGCAGTACTTC
>NA|TRBJ2-3|TRBV20-1|17|TRBD2
CSARDPFWTSATDTQYF
TGCAGTGCTAGAGACCCTTTTTGGACTAGCGCCACAGATACGCAGTATTTT
>NA|TRBJ1-4|TRBV3-1|13|NA
CASRGSTNEKLFF
TGTGCCAGCCGGGGGTCAACTAATGAAAAACTGTTTTTT
>NA|TRBJ2-3|TRBV5-6|15|NA
CASSLSAGFTDTQYF
TGTGCCAGCAGCTTGTCAGCAGGGTTCACAGATACGCAGTATTTT
>NA|TRBJ2-2|TRBV3-1|14|NA
CASSQGTDTGELFF
TGTGCCAGCAGCCAAGGGACAGACACCGGGGAGCTGTTTTTT
>NA|TRBJ2-3|TRBV20-1|15|TRBD1
CSAGDLGTGADTQYF
TGCAGTGCTGGGGACCTCGGGACAGGAGCAGATACGCAGTATTTT
>NA|TRBJ2-5|TRBV5-1|15|NA
CASSPLGLNQETQYF
TGCGCCAGCAGCCCCCTCGGCTTGAACCAAGAGACCCAGTACTTC
>NA|TRBJ2-3|TRBV11-3|14|NA
CASSLDWPADTQYF
TGTGCCAGCAGCTTAGACTGGCCAGCAGATACGCAGTATTTT